One and the same sample provided the 25 T cell receptor beta chains below, sequenced in a study of T cell responses to AZD1222 COVID-19 vaccine. TCRdb's table, derived via immunoSEQ multiplex PCR, lists solely in-frame clones and lacks some. The data hold 150,000 to 200,000 clones, with about 90% observed a single time. The sequencing here drew on peripheral blood, taken 28 days after the second AZD1222 dose. The receptors come from an adult who received the AZD1222 COVID-19 vaccine.

The chain employs TRBV5-5 and TRBJ1-6; D is possibly TRBD1 (6 bases). The germline CDR1 and CDR2 sequences are SGHKS and YYEKEE (reference sequence). V was trimmed by 5 bases and J by 2 bases, leaving 11 bases between them. The CDR3 consists of 15 residues. For the CDR3, the DNA is TGTGCCAGCAGTCACAGGGATCCCTATAATTCACCCCTCCACTTT. Its protein product is CASSHRDPYNSPLHF.

The rearrangement uses TRBV11-2 and TRBJ1-1; TRBD1 is a possible D gene (5 bases). The CDR3 contains 15 residues. Trimming removed 5 bases from V and 5 bases from J, with 18 bases in between. Germline V CDR1 and CDR2: SGHAT, FQNNGV. Here the CDR3 reads CASSPKAGGGTEAFF. The CDR3 DNA reads as TGTGCCAGCAGCCCGAAAGCGGGGGGTGGTACTGAAGCTTTCTTT.

The chain links TRBV6-5 to TRBJ1-2; 9 positions agree with TRBD1. The CDR3 is 14 residues long. The junction had 8 bases not matched to a gene; V was cut back by 7 bases and J by 5 bases. Germline V lookup: CDR1 MNHEY, CDR2 SVGAGI. The CDR3 coding sequence is TGTGCCAGCAATCCGGGACAGGGCTGGTATGGCTACACCTTC. It specifies CASNPGQGWYGYTF.

This clone was picked up a small number of times. The chain carries TRBV7-9 and TRBJ1-1; maybe TRBD1 (6 bases). Per the germline V gene, CDR1 is SEHNR and CDR2 is FQNEAQ (reference sequence). Trimming stripped 1 base from V and 10 bases from J, with 19 bases between. This CDR3 comprises 15 residues. CDR3 sequence (DNA): TGTGCCAGCAGCTTAGGGACCGGGGGCGGTGTCGGAGCTTTCTTT. Its protein product is CASSLGTGGGVGAFF.

The CDR3 nucleotides are TGTGCCAGCACCTTGGGCGGGGGCTGGGAGACCCAGTACTTC. Translating it yields CASTLGGGWETQYF. The chain combines TRBV28 with TRBJ2-5; possibly TRBD2 for D (7 bases). V shed 7 bases and J shed 5 bases, with 17 bases lying between them. CDR1 and CDR2 from the germline V gene are MDHEN and SYDVKM. This CDR3 has 14 amino acids.

The CDR3 sequence: CASSLRPGLWAFF. DNA of the CDR3: TGCGCCAGCAGCTTAAGACCGGGACTCTGGGCTTTCTTT. The chain employs TRBV5-1 and TRBJ1-1; D may be TRBD1 (5 bases). Germline CDR1 and CDR2: SGHRS and YFSETQ. The V and J ends lost 2 bases and 11 bases respectively, with 16 bases between them. This CDR3 spans 13 amino acids.

This clone was seen a few times. The chain carries TRBV12-3 or TRBV12-4 and TRBJ1-2, with D possibly being TRBD1 (6 bases). This CDR3 contains 13 residues. V gave up 4 bases and J gave up 8 bases, with 14 bases separating them. CDR3 nucleotides: TGTGCCAGCAGTTACAGGGAAGTAGAAGGCTACACCTTC. It codes for CASSYREVEGYTF.

This clone was detected once. The rearrangement uses TRBV4-3 and TRBJ2-1, with D perhaps matching TRBD2 (5 bases). The CDR3 covers 16 residues. Trimming cost V 0 bases and J 3 bases, with 12 bases left between them. CDR1 is LGHNA, CDR2 YSLEER, per germline. For the CDR3, the DNA is TGCGCCAGCAGCCAAGAGCGGGCAGGACTCTACAATGAGCAGTTCTTC. Amino acids: CASSQERAGLYNEQFF.

The CDR3 spells CASSLLGQNQETQYF. CDR3 nucleotide sequence: TGTGCCAGCAGCTTGCTGGGACAAAACCAAGAGACCCAGTACTTC. The chain has TRBV5-4 and TRBJ2-5, with TRBD1 as a possible D gene (6 bases). Germline CDR1 is SGHNT and CDR2 is YYREEE (reference sequence). Trimming shortened V by 1 base and J by 0 bases, and 10 bases separated the two germline ends. The CDR3 loop spans 15 amino acids.

CDR3 sequence: CTAGLQNTEAFF. The DNA for the CDR3 is TGCACCGCGGGCCTACAGAACACTGAAGCTTTCTTT. The rearrangement joins TRBV29-1 to TRBJ1-1; D is unresolved. The CDR3 sequence is 12 residues long. Germline lookup yields CDR1 SQVTM and CDR2 ANQGSEA. Full variable domain (missing parts from reference TRBV29-1 and TRBJ1-1): SAVISQKPSRDICQRGTSLTIQCQVDSQVTMMFWYRQQPGQSLTLIATANQGSEATYESGFVIDKFPISRPNLTFSTLTVSNMSPEDSSIYLCTAGLQNTEAFFGQGTRLTVV.

This clone has only one observation. This CDR3 is also generated by other DNA sequences in the sample. This chain uses TRBV5-1 with TRBJ1-4; 8 bases fit TRBD1. This CDR3 has 15 residues. Germline V gives CDR1 SGHRS, CDR2 YFSETQ. V dropped 4 bases and J dropped 5; count of bases not matched to a gene: 7. CDR3 amino acids: CASSLQGARNEKLFF. CDR3 nucleotide sequence: TGCGCCAGCAGCCTGCAGGGGGCGCGGAATGAAAAACTGTTTTTT. The full variable domain, its missing parts supplied by reference TRBV5-1 and TRBJ1-4, is KAGVTQTPRYLIKTRGQQVTLSCSPISGHRSVSWYQQTPGQGLQFLFEYFSETQRNKGNFPGRFSGRQFSNSRSEMNVSTLELGDSALYLCASSLQGARNEKLFFGSGTQLSVL.

The rearrangement joins TRBV7-6 to TRBJ2-7; 12 bases map to TRBD1. From germline, CDR1 is SGHVS and CDR2 FNYEAQ. The ends lost 6 bases at V and 4 bases at J; junction bases unmatched: 4. CDR3 length: 14 amino acids. CDR3 sequence (DNA): TGTGCCAGCAGTTGGGGACAGGGGGCTTACGAGCAGTACTTC. Amino acid sequence: CASSWGQGAYEQYF.

The chain links TRBV18 to TRBJ1-5; no clear D gene. The CDR3 length is 15 residues. Germline values: CDR1 KGHSH, CDR2 LQKENI. V dropped 2 bases and J dropped 8 bases, with 16 bases sitting between them. The DNA of the CDR3 is TGTGCCAGCTCACCAGCCAGGCCCGGTGTAGAGCCCCAGCATTTT. Its translation: CASSPARPGVEPQHF.

Only one count was recorded for this clone. A junction end diverges from the germline sequence, so it may reflect a read error. The chain couples TRBV5-1 to TRBJ1-1; D remains unclear. CDR3 length: 14 residues. The germline CDR1 and CDR2 sequences are SGHRS and YFSETQ. The CDR3 region is CASSLIESAPEAFF. The DNA of the CDR3 is TGCGCCAGCAGCTTGATCGAATCCGCCCCTGAGGCTTTCTTT.

This rearrangement joins TRBV10-1 to TRBJ1-1; TRBD1 aligns across 7 bases. The CDR3 has 14 amino acids. The germline CDR1 and CDR2 sequences are WNHNN and SYGVQD (reference sequence). V gave up 4 bases and J gave up 5 bases; unmatched junction bases: 7. The CDR3 sequence is CASSGQGWGTEAFF. The DNA of the CDR3 is TGCGCCAGCAGTGGACAGGGATGGGGGACTGAAGCTTTCTTT.

The rearrangement joins TRBV19 to TRBJ1-2; no firm D call. Germline CDR1 is LNHDA and CDR2 is SQIVND (reference sequence). The V and J ends lost 9 bases and 8 bases respectively, with 25 bases between them. The CDR3 totals 15 residues. The CDR3, as DNA: TGTGCCAGCCGTGACGTCGGGGTTTCGTCGGGGGGCTACACCTTC. It specifies CASRDVGVSSGGYTF. Filled out from reference TRBV19 and TRBJ1-2, the complete variable domain reads DGGITQSPKYLFRKEGQNVTLSCEQNLNHDAMYWYRQDPGQGLRLIYYSQIVNDFQKGDIAEGYSVSREKKESFPLTVTSAQKNPTAFYLCASRDVGVSSGGYTFGSGTRLTVV.

The V and J genes are TRBV12-3 or TRBV12-4 and TRBJ2-7, with D possibly TRBD2 on 6 matching bases. The CDR3 contains 12 residues. Trimming took off 6 bases at V and 2 bases at J, with 8 bases between the two ends. The CDR3 region has the DNA TGTGCCAGCAGGGACTATCCCTACGAGCAGTACTTC. It codes for CASRDYPYEQYF.

The chain recombines TRBV6-1 with TRBJ2-2, with 11 bases fitting TRBD2. J lost 2 bases, V lost 3 bases, and 8 bases had no gene match. CDR3 size: 18 residues. The germline gives CDR1 MNHNS, CDR2 SASEGT. The CDR3 DNA sequence: TGTGCCAGCAGTGACATGGGACTAGCGGAACAAAACACCGGGGAGCTGTTTTTT. It yields the protein CASSDMGLAEQNTGELFF.

The chain is built from TRBV5-1 and TRBJ1-1, with TRBD1 matching over 10 bases. CDR1 SGHRS and CDR2 YFSETQ come from the germline V gene. The ends lost 0 bases at V and 6 bases at J; junction bases unmatched: 2. The length of the CDR3 is 14 residues. Here the CDR3 DNA reads TGCGCCAGCAGCTTGGGGGACAGGGGCCCTGAAGCTTTCTTT. Its protein product is CASSLGDRGPEAFF.

DNA of the CDR3: TGTGCCAGCAGCACCGGGACAGATACGCAGTATTTT. It is translated as CASSTGTDTQYF. This rearrangement joins TRBV7-3 to TRBJ2-3; D is ambiguous. The V end lost 5 bases, the J end lost 3 bases, and 6 bases lay between the germline ends. The CDR3 covers 12 residues. Germline CDR1 and CDR2: SGHTA and FQGTGA.

The chain employs TRBV10-3 and TRBJ1-3; a possible D gene is TRBD1 (5 bases). The V end lost 2 bases, the J end lost 0 bases, and 14 bases lay between the germline ends. Germline loops: CDR1 ENHRY, CDR2 SYGVKD. The CDR3 has 17 amino acids. The CDR3: CAISEATPGTSGNTIYF. In DNA form, the CDR3 reads TGTGCCATCAGTGAGGCGACGCCCGGGACCTCTGGAAACACCATATATTTT.

The chain has TRBV4-1 and TRBJ2-5; 11 bases agree with TRBD1. The CDR3 runs 16 residues. Germline V gene lookup returns CDR1 MGHRA and CDR2 YSYEKL. The ends lost 1 base at V and 3 bases at J; junction bases unmatched: 4. CDR3 amino acids: CASSQARTGGEETQYF. The CDR3 DNA reads TGCGCCAGCAGCCAAGCCCGGACAGGGGGCGAAGAGACCCAGTACTTC.

This chain uses TRBV19 with TRBJ1-5, with D tentatively TRBD1 (5 bases). This CDR3 is 14 amino acids long. Trimming pared 4 bases from V and 3 bases from J, leaving 10 bases between. CDR1 and CDR2 (germline): LNHDA, SQIVND (reference sequence). The CDR3 coding sequence is TGTGCCAGTAGTACCGGGACTGACAATCAGCCCCAGCATTTT. Encoded protein: CASSTGTDNQPQHF.

CDR3 DNA: TGTGCCAGCAGTGATGGAACAGGGAACTACGAGCAGTACTTC. Translated: CASSDGTGNYEQYF. This chain uses TRBV2 with TRBJ2-7, with a weak D call TRBD1 (6 bases). The CDR3 sequence is 14 residues long. The germline V and J ends were trimmed by 3 bases and 3 bases, with 12 bases remaining between them. CDR1 SNHLY and CDR2 FYNNEI come from the germline V gene.

The rearrangement links TRBV19 to TRBJ1-2; D remains unclear. Trimming removed 2 bases at V and 8 bases at J, with 12 bases between. The germline gives CDR1 LNHDA, CDR2 SQIVND (reference sequence). This CDR3 is built from 13 residues. The CDR3 sequence: CASSIMVKEGYTF. DNA of the CDR3: TGTGCCAGTAGTATAATGGTGAAGGAAGGCTACACCTTC.